The TCR beta chain under discussion was sequenced for a study of monozygotic twins with inflammatory bowel disease. Following a re-call of the 5' RACE reads, TCRdb has one entry per CDR3 protein and lacks DNA. This table holds over 150,000 distinct CDR3 sequences. Germline CDR1 SNHLY, CDR2 FYNNEI. There are 15 residues in the CDR3. Regarding the study as a whole: Treatment differences in immunosuppression may have added variability to the repertoires of patients.

A word on this clonotype: What it recognizes is unknown.

The material sequenced was blood. The V and J genes are TRBV2 and TRBJ2-2; TCRdb proposes TRBD2, but this gene call is untestable without DNA. This receptor was obtained from a human donor with ulcerative colitis or Crohn's disease, or a healthy co-twin of an affected twin (not recorded which). CDR3 residues: CASVVTSGNTGELFF.